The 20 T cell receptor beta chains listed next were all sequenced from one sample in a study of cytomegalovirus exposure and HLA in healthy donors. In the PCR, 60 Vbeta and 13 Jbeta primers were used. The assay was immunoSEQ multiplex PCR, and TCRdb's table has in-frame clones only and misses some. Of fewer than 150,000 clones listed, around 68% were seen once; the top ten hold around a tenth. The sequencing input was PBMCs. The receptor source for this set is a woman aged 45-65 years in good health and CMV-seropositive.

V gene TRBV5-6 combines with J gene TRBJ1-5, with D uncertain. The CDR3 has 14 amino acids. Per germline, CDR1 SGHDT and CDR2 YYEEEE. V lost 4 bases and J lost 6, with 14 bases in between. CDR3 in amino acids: CASSRGRLGQPQHF. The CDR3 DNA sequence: TGTGCCAGCAGCCGCGGTCGTCTCGGTCAGCCCCAGCATTTT.

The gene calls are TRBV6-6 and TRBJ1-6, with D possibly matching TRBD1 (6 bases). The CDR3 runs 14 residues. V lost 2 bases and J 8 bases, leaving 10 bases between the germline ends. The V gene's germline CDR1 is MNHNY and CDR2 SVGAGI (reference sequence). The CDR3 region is CASSYGQRDSPLHF. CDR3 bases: TGTGCCAGCAGTTACGGACAGAGGGATTCACCCCTCCACTTT.

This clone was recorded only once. The CDR3 region has the DNA TGTGCCAGCAGCTTAGCGGGGGGGCTGGAGACCCAGTACTTC. Translated, it gives CASSLAGGLETQYF. The gene calls are TRBV7-9 and TRBJ2-5; possible D gene TRBD2, 7 bases. The germline V gene encodes CDR1 SEHNR and CDR2 FQNEAQ (reference sequence). V was cut by 0 bases and J by 5 bases, with 10 bases left in between. This CDR3 contains 14 residues.

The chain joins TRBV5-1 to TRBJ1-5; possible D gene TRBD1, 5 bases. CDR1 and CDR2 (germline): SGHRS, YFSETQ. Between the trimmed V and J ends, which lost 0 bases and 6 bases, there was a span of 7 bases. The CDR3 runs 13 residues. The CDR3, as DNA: TGCGCCAGCAGCTTGGACGACAGTCAGCCCCAGCATTTT. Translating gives CASSLDDSQPQHF.

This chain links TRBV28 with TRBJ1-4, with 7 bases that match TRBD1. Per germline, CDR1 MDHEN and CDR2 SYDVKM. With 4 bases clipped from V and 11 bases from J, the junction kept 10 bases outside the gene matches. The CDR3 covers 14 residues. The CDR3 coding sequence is TGTGCCAGCAGTTCGTTAGGGGACAGTCCCAAACTGTTTTTT. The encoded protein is CASSSLGDSPKLFF.

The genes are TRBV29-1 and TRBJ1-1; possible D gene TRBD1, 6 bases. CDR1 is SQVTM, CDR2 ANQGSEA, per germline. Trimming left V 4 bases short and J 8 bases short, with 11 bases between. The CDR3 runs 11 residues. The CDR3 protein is CSVVYREEAFF. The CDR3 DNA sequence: TGCAGCGTTGTATACAGGGAGGAAGCTTTCTTT.

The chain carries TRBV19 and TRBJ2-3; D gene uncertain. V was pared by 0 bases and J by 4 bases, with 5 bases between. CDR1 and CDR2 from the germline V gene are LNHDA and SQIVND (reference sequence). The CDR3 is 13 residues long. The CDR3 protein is CASSIDLSDTQYF. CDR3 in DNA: TGTGCCAGTAGTATAGATCTATCAGATACGCAGTATTTT.

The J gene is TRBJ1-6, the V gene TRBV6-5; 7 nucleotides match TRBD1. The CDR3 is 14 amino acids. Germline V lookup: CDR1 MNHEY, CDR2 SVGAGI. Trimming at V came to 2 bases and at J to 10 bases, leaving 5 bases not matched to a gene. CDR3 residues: CASSYESRGSPLHF. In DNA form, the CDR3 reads TGTGCCAGCAGTTACGAGAGCAGGGGGTCACCCCTCCACTTT.

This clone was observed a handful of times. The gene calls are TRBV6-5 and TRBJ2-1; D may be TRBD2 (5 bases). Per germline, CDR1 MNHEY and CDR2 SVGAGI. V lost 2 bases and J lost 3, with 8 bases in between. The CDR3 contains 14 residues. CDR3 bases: TGTGCCAGCAGTTACCGCGGGTTCTACAATGAGCAGTTCTTC. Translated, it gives CASSYRGFYNEQFF.

The CDR3 reads CASSLTGVHEQYF. The CDR3 region has the DNA TGCGCCAGCAGCTTGACAGGGGTTCACGAGCAGTACTTC. The chain uses TRBV5-1 and TRBJ2-7; 7 bases match TRBD1. The trim removed 1 base at V and 5 bases at J, leaving 3 bases unmatched. The germline CDR1 and CDR2 sequences are SGHRS and YFSETQ. This CDR3 has 13 amino acids.

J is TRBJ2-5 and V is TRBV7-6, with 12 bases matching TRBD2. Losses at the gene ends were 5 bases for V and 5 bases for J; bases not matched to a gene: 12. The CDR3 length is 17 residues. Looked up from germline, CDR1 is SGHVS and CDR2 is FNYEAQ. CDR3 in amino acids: CASSALTSGSVGETQYF. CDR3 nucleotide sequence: TGTGCCAGCAGCGCCTTGACTAGCGGGAGTGTGGGGGAGACCCAGTACTTC.

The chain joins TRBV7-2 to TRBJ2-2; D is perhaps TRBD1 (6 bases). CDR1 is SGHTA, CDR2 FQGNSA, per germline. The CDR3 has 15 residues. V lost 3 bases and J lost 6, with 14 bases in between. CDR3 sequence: CASSFQTGNPGELFF. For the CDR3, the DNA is TGTGCCAGCAGCTTTCAAACAGGGAATCCCGGGGAGCTGTTTTTT.

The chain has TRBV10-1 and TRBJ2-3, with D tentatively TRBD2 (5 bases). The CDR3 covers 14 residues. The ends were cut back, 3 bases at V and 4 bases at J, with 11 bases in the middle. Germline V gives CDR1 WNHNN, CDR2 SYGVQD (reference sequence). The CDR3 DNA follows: TGCGCCAGCAGTGATTCTACTAGTCCAGATACGCAGTATTTT. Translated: CASSDSTSPDTQYF.

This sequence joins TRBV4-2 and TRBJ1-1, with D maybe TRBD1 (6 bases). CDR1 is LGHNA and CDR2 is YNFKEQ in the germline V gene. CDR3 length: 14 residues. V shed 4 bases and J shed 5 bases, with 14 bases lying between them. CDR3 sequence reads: CASSPHEDSTEAFF. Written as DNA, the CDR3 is TGTGCCAGCAGCCCCCATGAGGACAGTACTGAAGCTTTCTTT.

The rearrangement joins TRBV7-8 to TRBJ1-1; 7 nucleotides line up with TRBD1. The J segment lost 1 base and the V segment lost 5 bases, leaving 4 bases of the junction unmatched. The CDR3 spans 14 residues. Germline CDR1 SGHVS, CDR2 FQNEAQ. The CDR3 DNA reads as TGTGCCAGCAGCCTGCGGACAGGGAACACTGAAGCTTTCTTT. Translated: CASSLRTGNTEAFF.

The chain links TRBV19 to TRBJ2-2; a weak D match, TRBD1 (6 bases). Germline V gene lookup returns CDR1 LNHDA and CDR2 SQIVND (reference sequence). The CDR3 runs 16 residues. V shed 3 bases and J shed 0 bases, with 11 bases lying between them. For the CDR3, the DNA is TGTGCCAGTAGTATTTGGGGGCTTCCGAACACCGGGGAGCTGTTTTTT. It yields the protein CASSIWGLPNTGELFF.

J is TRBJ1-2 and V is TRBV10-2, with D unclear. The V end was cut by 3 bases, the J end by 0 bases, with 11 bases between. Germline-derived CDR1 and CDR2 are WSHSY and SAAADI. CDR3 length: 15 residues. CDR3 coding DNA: TGCGCCAGCAGTGATTTGGAGGGTTCTAACTATGGCTACACCTTC. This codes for CASSDLEGSNYGYTF.

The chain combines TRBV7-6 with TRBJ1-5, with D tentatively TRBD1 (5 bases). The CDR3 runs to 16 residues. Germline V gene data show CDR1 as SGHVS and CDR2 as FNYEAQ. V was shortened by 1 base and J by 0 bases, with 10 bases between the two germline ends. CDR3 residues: CASSLGGGYSNQPQHF. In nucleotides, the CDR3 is TGTGCCAGCAGCTTAGGTGGGGGGTATAGCAATCAGCCCCAGCATTTT.

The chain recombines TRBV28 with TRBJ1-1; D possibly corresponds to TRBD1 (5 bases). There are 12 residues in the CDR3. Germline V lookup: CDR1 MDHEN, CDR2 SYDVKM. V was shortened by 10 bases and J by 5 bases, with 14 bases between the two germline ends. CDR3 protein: CAIHQGGTEAFF. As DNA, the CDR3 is TGTGCCATCCACCAGGGTGGGACTGAAGCTTTCTTT.

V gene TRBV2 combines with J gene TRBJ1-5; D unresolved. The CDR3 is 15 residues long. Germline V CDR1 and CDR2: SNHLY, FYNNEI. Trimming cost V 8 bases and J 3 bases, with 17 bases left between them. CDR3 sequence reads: CASREPGNNNQPQHF. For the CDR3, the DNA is TGTGCCAGCCGCGAACCCGGGAACAACAATCAGCCCCAGCATTTT.